This is a list of T cell receptor beta chains from one sample in a study of T cell repertoires in cytomegalovirus infection. These receptors lack a known antigen. Using its own MiXCR run on the reads, TCRdb lists one record per CDR3 protein. The repertoire includes hundreds of thousands of distinct CDR3 sequences, about two fifths of them detected once, and about two fifths sits in the top ten. The sequencing here drew on cultured PBMCs, taken from culture after CMV antigen stimulation. Receptor source: a human donor in good health (CMV status not recorded). Some clones in this sample may be carry-over from other donors' samples. Each CDR3 is given with its conserved first and last residue. The D gene is left open where the match is weak. Size is omitted from some rows. Given values are once, few, many or a class for expanded clones.

TRBV6-8	TRBJ1-1	-	TRBD1	CASSKQGDYRAFF	TGTGCCAGCAGTAAACAGGGGGATTACAGAGCTTTCTTT
TRBV7-8	TRBJ1-5	-	-	CASSQTAWGQPQHF	TGTGCCAGCAGCCAGACAGCTTGGGGTCAGCCCCAGCATTTT
TRBV6-6	TRBJ1-1	-	-	CASSYSGGPRMNTEAFF	TGTGCCAGCAGTTACTCGGGGGGGCCTCGCATGAACACTGAAGCTTTCTTT
TRBV7-3	TRBJ2-1	-	-	CASSLGTRAENEQFF	TGTGCCAGCAGCTTAGGTACCAGGGCCGAGAATGAGCAGTTCTTC
TRBV4-1	TRBJ2-7	-	TRBD1	CASSPWTGGDYEQYF	TGCGCCAGCAGCCCCTGGACAGGGGGGGATTACGAGCAGTACTTC
TRBV7-9	TRBJ2-7	once	-	CASSLSPSTEQYF	TGTGCCAGCAGCCTATCTCCAAGCACAGAGCAGTACTTC
TRBV10-3	TRBJ1-5	once	-	CAISDTLSNQPQHF	TGTGCCATCAGTGACACCTTGAGTAATCAGCCCCAGCATTTT
TRBV12-3/TRBV12-4	TRBJ2-3	-	-	CASSLALTDTDTQYF	TGTGCCAGCAGTTTAGCGCTTACAGACACAGATACGCAGTATTTT
TRBV12-3/TRBV12-4	TRBJ2-1	-	-	CASSLVSGAPYNEQFF	TGTGCCAGCAGTTTGGTCAGCGGCGCCCCCTACAATGAGCAGTTCTTC
TRBV4-2	TRBJ2-1	-	TRBD2	CASSQLLLAGGLNEQFF	TGTGCCAGCAGCCAACTTCTTCTAGCGGGGGGGTTGAATGAGCAGTTCTTC
TRBV27	TRBJ1-5	few	TRBD1	CASSFGARGQPQHF	TGTGCCAGTAGTTTTGGGGCCAGGGGGCAGCCCCAGCATTTT
TRBV5-3	TRBJ2-1	-	TRBD1	CASSSLQGAKGNEQFF	TGTGCCAGCAGCTCCCTACAGGGGGCTAAGGGCAATGAGCAGTTCTTC
TRBV4-2	TRBJ1-1	-	-	CASSPYSGMNTEAFF	TGTGCCAGCAGCCCATACTCGGGGATGAACACTGAAGCTTTCTTT
TRBV7-2	TRBJ2-3	-	TRBD2	CASSFTSGRSDTQYF	TGTGCCAGCAGCTTTACTAGCGGGAGGTCTGATACGCAGTATTTT
TRBV9	TRBJ1-2	-	-	CASSVDRDYGYTF	TGTGCCAGCAGCGTAGACAGAGACTATGGCTACACCTTC
TRBV2	TRBJ2-5	-	-	CASSDQSQETQYF	TGTGCCAGCAGTGATCAGTCTCAAGAGACCCAGTACTTC
TRBV7-2	TRBJ1-1	few	TRBD1	CASSNQGTVNTEAFF	TGTGCCAGCAGCAACCAGGGGACAGTCAACACTGAAGCTTTCTTT
TRBV7-6	TRBJ2-2	-	-	CASSLVVTPASGELFF	TGTGCCAGCAGCTTAGTTGTGACCCCGGCGTCCGGGGAGCTGTTTTTT
TRBV7-2	TRBJ2-5	-	TRBD1	CASSFDRAETQYF	TGTGCCAGCAGCTTTGACAGGGCAGAGACCCAGTACTTC
TRBV11-2	TRBJ2-1	-	-	CASSLGRRVEYNEQFF	TGTGCCAGCAGCTTAGGTCGGCGGGTTGAGTACAATGAGCAGTTCTTC
TRBV5-5	TRBJ1-2	-	TRBD1	CASSPRLEDRGIGGYTF	TGTGCCAGCAGCCCCCGTCTTGAGGACAGGGGAATAGGTGGCTACACCTTC
TRBV23-1	TRBJ2-3	-	-	CASSQGKGQSTDTQYF	TGCGCCAGCAGTCAGGGAAAGGGCCAGAGCACAGATACGCAGTATTTT
TRBV7-2	TRBJ2-7	-	-	CASSSSYSYEQYF	TGTGCCAGCAGCTCGAGTTACTCCTACGAGCAGTACTTC
TRBV7-2	TRBJ2-7	-	-	CASSSNRRASSYEQYF	TGTGCCAGCAGCTCTAATAGGCGGGCAAGCTCCTACGAGCAGTACTTC
TRBV5-4	TRBJ2-1	-	TRBD2	CASSPGGDSSYNEQFF	TGTGCCAGCAGCCCGGGGGGTGACAGCTCCTACAATGAGCAGTTCTTC
TRBV7-4	TRBJ1-1	-	-	CASSLSMLNTEAFF	TGTGCCAGCAGCTTAAGCATGCTGAACACTGAAGCTTTCTTT
TRBV6-1	TRBJ2-5	-	-	CASGARGETQYF	TGTGCCAGCGGGGCTAGGGGAGAGACCCAGTACTTC
TRBV15	TRBJ1-1	-	TRBD1	CASGQGGSAEAFF	TGTGCCTCGGGACAGGGGGGGTCAGCCGAAGCTTTCTTT
TRBV7-8	TRBJ2-1	many	-	CASSPRVGEQFF	TGTGCCAGCAGCCCGCGGGTTGGTGAGCAGTTCTTC
TRBV11-2	TRBJ2-1	few	-	CASSLAPYNEQFF	TGTGCCAGCAGCTTAGCGCCCTACAATGAGCAGTTCTTC
TRBV12-3/TRBV12-4	TRBJ2-7	few	-	CASSLGAVYEQYF	TGTGCCAGCAGTTTAGGAGCCGTCTACGAGCAGTACTTC
TRBV6-6	TRBJ2-7	few	TRBD2	CASSPSGRIYEQYF	TGTGCCAGCAGCCCTAGCGGGAGAATTTACGAGCAGTACTTC
TRBV7-2	TRBJ1-1	-	TRBD1	CASSPRDRANTEAFF	TGTGCCAGCAGCCCCCGGGACAGGGCGAACACTGAAGCTTTCTTT
TRBV20-1	TRBJ2-7	-	TRBD2	CSARPAGVDYEQYF	TGCAGTGCTAGGCCGGCGGGAGTAGACTACGAGCAGTACTTC
TRBV10-1	TRBJ2-7	-	TRBD2	CASSEGTSVHEQYF	TGCGCCAGCAGTGAGGGGACTAGCGTCCATGAGCAGTACTTC
TRBV6-2/TRBV6-3	TRBJ2-7	few	-	CASRKGSSYEQYF	TGTGCCAGCAGAAAAGGGAGCTCCTACGAGCAGTACTTC
TRBV7-2	TRBJ2-1	few	-	CASSFRELGGRDEQFF	TGTGCCAGCAGCTTTAGGGAATTAGGGGGGAGAGATGAGCAGTTCTTC